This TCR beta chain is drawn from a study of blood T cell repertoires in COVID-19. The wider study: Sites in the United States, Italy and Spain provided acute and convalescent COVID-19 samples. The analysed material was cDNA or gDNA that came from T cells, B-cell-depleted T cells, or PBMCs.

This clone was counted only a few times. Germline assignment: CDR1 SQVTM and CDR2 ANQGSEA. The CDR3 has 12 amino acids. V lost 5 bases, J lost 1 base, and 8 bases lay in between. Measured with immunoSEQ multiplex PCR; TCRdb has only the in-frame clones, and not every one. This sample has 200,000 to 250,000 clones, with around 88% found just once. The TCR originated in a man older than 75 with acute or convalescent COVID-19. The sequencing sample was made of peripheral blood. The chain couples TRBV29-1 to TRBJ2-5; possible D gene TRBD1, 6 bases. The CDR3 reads CSVQGPQETQYF. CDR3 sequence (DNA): TGCAGCGTTCAGGGGCCCCAAGAGACCCAGTACTTC.